This T cell receptor (beta chain) was captured by sequencing in a study of cytomegalovirus exposure and HLA in healthy donors. Study results and limitations: Researchers reported in a later analysis that a missense DCLRE1C variant was tied to TCR beta V- and J-gene trimming.

CDR3 size: 16 residues. V lost 6 bases to trimming and J lost 4 bases, with 16 bases between them. Germline assignment: CDR1 LNHDA and CDR2 SQIVND (reference sequence). This clone was seen a single time. Its target is not known. PCR used 60 Vbeta primers and 13 Jbeta primers. Method: immunoSEQ multiplex PCR; TCRdb's copy keeps in-frame clones and lacks some. Among around 150,000 clones listed, about four fifths were seen once. The sequence derives from a man in his thirties or forties in good health and CMV-seronegative. The genes are TRBV19 and TRBJ1-6; perhaps TRBD1 as D (6 bases). Sequencing was done on a sample of PBMCs. Written as DNA, the CDR3 is TGTGCCAGTAGCCTCTCCCGGGACATATATAATTCACCCCTCCACTTT. This gives the protein CASSLSRDIYNSPLHF. Combining the CDR3 with reference TRBV19 and TRBJ1-6 gives the whole variable domain DGGITQSPKYLFRKEGQNVTLSCEQNLNHDAMYWYRQDPGQGLRLIYYSQIVNDFQKGDIAEGYSVSREKKESFPLTVTSAQKNPTAFYLCASSLSRDIYNSPLHFGNGTRLTVT.